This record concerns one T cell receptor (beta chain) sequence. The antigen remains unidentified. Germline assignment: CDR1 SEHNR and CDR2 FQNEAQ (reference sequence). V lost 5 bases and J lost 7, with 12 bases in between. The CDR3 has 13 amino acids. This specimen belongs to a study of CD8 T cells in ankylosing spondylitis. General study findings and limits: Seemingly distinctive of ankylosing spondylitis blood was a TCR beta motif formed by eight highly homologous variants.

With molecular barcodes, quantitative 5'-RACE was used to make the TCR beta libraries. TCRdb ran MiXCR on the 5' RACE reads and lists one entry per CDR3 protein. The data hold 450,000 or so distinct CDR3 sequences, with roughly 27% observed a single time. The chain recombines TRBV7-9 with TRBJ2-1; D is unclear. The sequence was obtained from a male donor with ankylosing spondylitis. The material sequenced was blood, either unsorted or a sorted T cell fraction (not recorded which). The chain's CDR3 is CASSPSDKNEQFF. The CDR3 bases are TGTGCCAGCAGCCCGTCCGATAAAAATGAGCAGTTCTTC.